This TCR beta chain was recovered during a study of OX40 agonist ivuxolimab in advanced cancers. Study-level points and caveats: Compared with CD4+, CD8+ T cells on average had more expanded clones.

This clone was picked up a small number of times. Its target is not known. Germline CDR1 and CDR2: SGHNT and YYREEE (reference sequence). Trimming removed 0 bases from V and 1 base from J, with 7 bases in between. There are 15 residues in the CDR3. The table came from immunoSEQ multiplex PCR; TCRdb's copy has only in-frame clones and leaves some out. The table lists roughly 50,000 clones, around 87% of them singletons. V usage is TRBV5-4 and J usage is TRBJ2-2; the D gene is possibly TRBD2 (6 bases). This receptor was taken from an adult with an advanced solid tumor such as melanoma, head and neck, liver or kidney cancer. Sequenced material: CD4+ or CD8+ T cells sorted from blood, taken in a trial of the OX40 agonist ivuxolimab. In DNA, the CDR3 is TGTGCCAGCAGCTTGGCGGGGGTGAACACCGGGGAGCTGTTTTTT. This codes for CASSLAGVNTGELFF.